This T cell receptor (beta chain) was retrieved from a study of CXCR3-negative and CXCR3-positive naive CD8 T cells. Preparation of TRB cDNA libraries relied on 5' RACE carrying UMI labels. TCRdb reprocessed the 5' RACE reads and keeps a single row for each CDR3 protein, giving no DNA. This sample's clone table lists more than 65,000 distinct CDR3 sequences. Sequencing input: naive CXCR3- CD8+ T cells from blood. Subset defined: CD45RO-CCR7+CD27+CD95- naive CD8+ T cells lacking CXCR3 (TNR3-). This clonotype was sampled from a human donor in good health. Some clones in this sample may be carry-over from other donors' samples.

The CDR3 sequence: CASRGTGETTQHF. The J gene is TRBJ1-5, the V gene TRBV12-3 or TRBV12-4; TCRdb's D call of TRBD1 is untestable without DNA. The CDR3 consists of 13 residues.